This T cell receptor (beta chain) was found in a study of T-cell memory formation after mild COVID-19 (dated by TCRdb to about 2021). Regarding the study in general: TCR sequence clusters from the two donors were found to be largely donor specific. In two donors, T-cell clones that expanded and contracted after mild COVID-19 were tracked by sequencing TCRalpha and TCRbeta repertoires over time. Two young, previously healthy adult volunteers made up the cohort, one male and one female.

This clonotype came up many times. It lacks a known antigen. No clone much larger than this one lies a single base away; base qualities are absent. As encoded in the germline V gene, CDR1 is KGHDR while CDR2 is SFDVKD. The CDR3, cysteine through phenylalanine, is 14 amino acids long. The read is trimmed to its CDR3 DNA, 42 bases read in frame from base 1. The V and J ends are trimmed by 0 bases and 2 bases, leaving 6 bases between them. The paper's findings and limits, for the study overall: From day 15 to 85, contracting clones showed balanced CD4/CD8 phenotypes, whereas a second wave of clones that expanded from day 15 to 37 leaned towards CD4+. Contracting CD4+ clones were located mainly in the CM and EM memory subsets, whereas CD8+ clones were found to be enriched in EMRA. The study included only a couple of mild cases, and larger cohorts that include severe cases with pre-infection samples were judged to be necessary. Some responding clones were detected in pre-infection memory, suggesting pre-existing cross-reactive memory T cells joined the SARS-CoV-2 response. The second-wave clones that peaked on day 37 were not confirmed to be SARS-CoV-2 specific.

Sequencing was performed on an Illumina NovaSeq 6000. cDNA libraries for TCRalpha and TCRbeta were prepared by 5'RACE using constant-segment primers, with sample barcodes and unique molecular identifiers added. RNA was extracted from every sample with Trizol reagent. Libraries were amplified in two PCR steps, with a second sample barcode and Illumina TruSeq adapters added in the second step. The libraries were sequenced on an Illumina NovaSeq using 2 x 150 bp paired-end reads. The original methods were these. Reads were demultiplexed and collapsed into UMI-guided consensus sequences with migec v1.2.7. Using mixcr v2.1.11, the UMI consensuses were aligned to TRA and TRB V and J templates and assembled into clonotypes. Clonotypes were classified as expanded or contracted when called significant by both edgeR and NoisET, with noise models trained on biological replicates. edgeR calls used a false discovery rate-adjusted p below 0.01 and a log2 fold-change threshold of 1. As an exploratory analysis of dynamics, max-normalized trajectories of the 1000 most abundant clonotypes were examined with PCA combined with hierarchical clustering. Each responding clone was given a CD4 or CD8 phenotype based on the CD4+ and CD8+ repertoires, which had been sequenced separately. TCRdb reran the public reads through fastp at Q25 and MiXCR, keeping productive beta chains. All rows with the same CDR3 protein become a single entry with the most common DNA and genes. TCRdb, not the original authors, processed these V and J calls. The sample table holds approximately 28,000 distinct CDR3 sequences, of which approximately 12% were seen once. Nearly 15% of the sample belongs to the ten largest clones.

Ficoll-Paque density gradient centrifugation was used to isolate PBMCs. The TCR was taken from an adult woman who had mild COVID-19 (a few samples of this study predate the infection). The sample titles of this study are shuffled in the database, so cell type and time point are left out; the donor was told from shared clones. The sequence joins TRBV24-1 to TRBJ1-2; the D gene is unclear. The sample taken for sequencing was PBMCs or a T cell subset sorted from them (not recorded which). The DNA reads as follows: TGTGCCACCAGTGATTTGGAACAAAACTATGGCTACACCTTC. Its protein is CATSDLEQNYGYTF.